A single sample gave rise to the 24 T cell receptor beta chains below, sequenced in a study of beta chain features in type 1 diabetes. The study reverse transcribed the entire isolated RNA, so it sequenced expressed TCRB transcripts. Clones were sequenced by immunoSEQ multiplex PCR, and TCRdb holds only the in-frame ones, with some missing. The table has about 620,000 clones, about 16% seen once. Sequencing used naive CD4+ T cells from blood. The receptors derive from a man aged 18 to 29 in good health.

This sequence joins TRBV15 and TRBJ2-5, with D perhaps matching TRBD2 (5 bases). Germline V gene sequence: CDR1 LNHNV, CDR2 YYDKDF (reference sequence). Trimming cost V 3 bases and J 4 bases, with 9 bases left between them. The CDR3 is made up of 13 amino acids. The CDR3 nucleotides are TGTGCCACCAGCAGCGGACTGGTAGAGACCCAGTACTTC. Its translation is CATSSGLVETQYF.

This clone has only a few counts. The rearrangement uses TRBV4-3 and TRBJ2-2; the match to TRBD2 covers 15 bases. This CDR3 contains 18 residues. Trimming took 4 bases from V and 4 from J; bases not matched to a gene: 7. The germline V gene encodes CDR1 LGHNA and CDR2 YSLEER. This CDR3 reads CASSLGLAGGRFTGELFF. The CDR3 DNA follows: TGCGCCAGCAGCCTCGGACTAGCGGGAGGGAGGTTCACCGGGGAGCTGTTTTTT.

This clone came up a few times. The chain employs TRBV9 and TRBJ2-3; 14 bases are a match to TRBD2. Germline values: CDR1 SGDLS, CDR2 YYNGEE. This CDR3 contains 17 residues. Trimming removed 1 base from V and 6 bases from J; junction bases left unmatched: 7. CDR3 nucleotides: TGTGCCAGCAGCGTAATGACTAGCGGGAGGGCCCCGGATACGCAGTATTTT. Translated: CASSVMTSGRAPDTQYF.

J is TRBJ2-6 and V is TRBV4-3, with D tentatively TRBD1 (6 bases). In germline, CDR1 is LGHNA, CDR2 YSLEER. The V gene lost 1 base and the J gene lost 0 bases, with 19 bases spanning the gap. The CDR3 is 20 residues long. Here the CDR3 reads CASSQADIRGKTSGANVLTF. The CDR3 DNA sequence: TGCGCCAGCAGCCAAGCGGACATCAGGGGAAAGACCTCTGGGGCCAACGTCCTGACTTTC.

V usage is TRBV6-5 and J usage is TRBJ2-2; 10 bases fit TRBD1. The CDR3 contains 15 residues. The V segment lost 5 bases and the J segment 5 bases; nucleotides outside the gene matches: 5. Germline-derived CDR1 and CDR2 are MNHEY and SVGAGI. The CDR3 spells CASSKSDRGTGELFF. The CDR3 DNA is TGTGCCAGCAGTAAATCGGACAGGGGGACCGGGGAGCTGTTTTTT.

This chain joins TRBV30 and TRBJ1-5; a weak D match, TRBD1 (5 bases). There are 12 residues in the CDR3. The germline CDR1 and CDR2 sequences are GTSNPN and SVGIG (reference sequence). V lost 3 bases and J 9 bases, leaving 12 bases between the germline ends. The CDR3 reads CAWRAGVGPQHF. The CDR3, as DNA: TGTGCCTGGAGGGCGGGGGTTGGGCCCCAGCATTTT.

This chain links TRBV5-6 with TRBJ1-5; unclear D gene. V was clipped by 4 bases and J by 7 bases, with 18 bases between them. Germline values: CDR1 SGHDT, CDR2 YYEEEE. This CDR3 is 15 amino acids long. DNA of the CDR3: TGTGCCAGCAGCCTGAACCCTCAAATGCAACAGCCCCAGCATTTT. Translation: CASSLNPQMQQPQHF. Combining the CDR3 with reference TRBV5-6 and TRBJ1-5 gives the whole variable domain DAGVTQSPTHLIKTRGQQVTLRCSPKSGHDTVSWYQQALGQGPQFIFQYYEEEERQRGNFPDRFSGHQFPNYSSELNVNALLLGDSALYLCASSLNPQMQQPQHFGDGTRLSIL.

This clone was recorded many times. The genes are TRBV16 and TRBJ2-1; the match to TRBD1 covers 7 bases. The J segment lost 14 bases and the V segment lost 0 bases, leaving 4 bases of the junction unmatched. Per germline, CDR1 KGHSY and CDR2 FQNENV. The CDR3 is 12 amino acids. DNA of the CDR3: TGTGCCAGCAGCCAATCCCGACAGGGAAAGTTCTTC. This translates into CASSQSRQGKFF.

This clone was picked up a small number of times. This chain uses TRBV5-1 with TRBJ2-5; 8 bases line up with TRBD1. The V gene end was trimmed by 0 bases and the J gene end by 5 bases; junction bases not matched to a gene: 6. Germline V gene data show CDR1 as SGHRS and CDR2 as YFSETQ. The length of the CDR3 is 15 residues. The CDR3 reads CASSLAPGGLETQYF. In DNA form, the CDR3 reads TGCGCCAGCAGCTTGGCCCCAGGGGGCTTGGAGACCCAGTACTTC.

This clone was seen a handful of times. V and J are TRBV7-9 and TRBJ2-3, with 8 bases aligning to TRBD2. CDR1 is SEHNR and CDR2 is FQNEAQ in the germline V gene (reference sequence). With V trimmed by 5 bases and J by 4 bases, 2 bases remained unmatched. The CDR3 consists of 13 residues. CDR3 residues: CASSRGLADTQYF. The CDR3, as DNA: TGTGCCAGCAGCAGGGGACTAGCAGATACGCAGTATTTT.

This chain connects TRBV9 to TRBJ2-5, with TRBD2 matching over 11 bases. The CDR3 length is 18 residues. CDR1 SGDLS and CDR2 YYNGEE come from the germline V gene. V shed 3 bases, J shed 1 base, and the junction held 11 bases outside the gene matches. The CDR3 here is CASSATGTSGLIQETQYF. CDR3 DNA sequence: TGTGCCAGCAGCGCCACCGGGACTAGCGGTTTAATCCAAGAGACCCAGTACTTC.

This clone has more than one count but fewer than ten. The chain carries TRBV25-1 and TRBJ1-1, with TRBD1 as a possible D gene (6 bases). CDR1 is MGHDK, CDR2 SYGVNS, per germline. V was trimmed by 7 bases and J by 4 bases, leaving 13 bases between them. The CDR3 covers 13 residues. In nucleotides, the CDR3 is TGTGCCAGCAAGGGGGGTGCGGTCACTGAAGCTTTCTTT. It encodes CASKGGAVTEAFF.

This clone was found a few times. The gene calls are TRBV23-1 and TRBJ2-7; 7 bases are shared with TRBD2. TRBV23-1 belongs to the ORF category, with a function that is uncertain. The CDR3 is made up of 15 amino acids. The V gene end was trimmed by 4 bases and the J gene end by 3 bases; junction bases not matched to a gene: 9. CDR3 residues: CASSLEAGINYEQYF. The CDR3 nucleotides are TGCGCCAGCAGTCTCGAAGCGGGGATAAACTACGAGCAGTACTTC.

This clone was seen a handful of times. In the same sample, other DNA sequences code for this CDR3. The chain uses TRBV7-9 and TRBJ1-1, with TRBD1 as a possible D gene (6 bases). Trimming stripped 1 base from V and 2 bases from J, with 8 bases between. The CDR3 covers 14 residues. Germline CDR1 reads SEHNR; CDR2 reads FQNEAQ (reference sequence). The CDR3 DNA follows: TGTGCCAGCAGCTTAGGACAGGCCAACACTGAAGCTTTCTTT. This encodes CASSLGQANTEAFF.

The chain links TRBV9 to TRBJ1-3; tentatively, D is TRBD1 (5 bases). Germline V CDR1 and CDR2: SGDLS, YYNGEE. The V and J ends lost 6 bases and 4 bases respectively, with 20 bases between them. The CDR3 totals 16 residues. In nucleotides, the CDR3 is TGTGCCAGCACACCCAGTAGGGGTCCTACGGGAAACACCATATATTTT. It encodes CASTPSRGPTGNTIYF.

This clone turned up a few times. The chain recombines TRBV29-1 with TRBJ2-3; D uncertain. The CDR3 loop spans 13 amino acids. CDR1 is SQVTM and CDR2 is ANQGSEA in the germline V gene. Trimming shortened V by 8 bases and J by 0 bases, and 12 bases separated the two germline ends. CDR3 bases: TGCAGCTTCCCACCGTCTAGCACAGATACGCAGTATTTT. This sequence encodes CSFPPSSTDTQYF.

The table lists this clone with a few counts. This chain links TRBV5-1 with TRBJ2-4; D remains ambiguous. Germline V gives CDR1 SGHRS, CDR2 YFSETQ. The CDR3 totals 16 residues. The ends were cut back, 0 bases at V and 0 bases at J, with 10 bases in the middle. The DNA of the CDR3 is TGCGCCAGCAGCTTGGAACCCTTATCAGCCAAAAACATTCAGTACTTC. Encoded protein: CASSLEPLSAKNIQYF.

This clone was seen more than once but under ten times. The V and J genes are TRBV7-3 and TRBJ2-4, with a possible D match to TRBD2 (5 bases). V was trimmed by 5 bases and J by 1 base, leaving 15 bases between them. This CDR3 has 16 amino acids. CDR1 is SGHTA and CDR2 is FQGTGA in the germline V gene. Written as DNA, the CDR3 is TGTGCCAGCAGCCTTTGGCTAGCCGGTGCCAAAAACATTCAGTACTTC. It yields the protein CASSLWLAGAKNIQYF.

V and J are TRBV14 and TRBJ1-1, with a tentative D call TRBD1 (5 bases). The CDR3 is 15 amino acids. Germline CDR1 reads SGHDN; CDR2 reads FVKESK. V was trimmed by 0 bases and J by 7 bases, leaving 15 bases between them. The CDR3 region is CASSQDSNRLGEAFF. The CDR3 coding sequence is TGTGCCAGCAGCCAAGATTCGAACAGGCTTGGTGAAGCTTTCTTT.

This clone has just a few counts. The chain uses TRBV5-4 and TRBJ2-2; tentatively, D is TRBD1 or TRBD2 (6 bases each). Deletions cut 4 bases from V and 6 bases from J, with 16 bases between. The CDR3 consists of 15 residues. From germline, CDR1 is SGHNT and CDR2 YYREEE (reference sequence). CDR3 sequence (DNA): TGTGCCAGCAGCGGGGGAGGTCCAGGGGCCGGGGAGCTGTTTTTT. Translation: CASSGGGPGAGELFF.

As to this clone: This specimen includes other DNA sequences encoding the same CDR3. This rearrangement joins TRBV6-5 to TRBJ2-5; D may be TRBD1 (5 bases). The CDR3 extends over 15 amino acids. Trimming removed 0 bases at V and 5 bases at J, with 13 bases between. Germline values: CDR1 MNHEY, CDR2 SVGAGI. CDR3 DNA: TGTGCCAGCAGTTACTCAGGGCAGGGTGTTGAGACCCAGTACTTC. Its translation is CASSYSGQGVETQYF.

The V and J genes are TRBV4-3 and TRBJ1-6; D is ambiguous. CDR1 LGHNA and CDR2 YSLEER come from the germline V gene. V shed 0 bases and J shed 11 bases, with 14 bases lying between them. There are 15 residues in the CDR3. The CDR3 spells CASSQDSKGTTPLHF. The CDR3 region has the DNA TGCGCCAGCAGCCAAGATTCGAAGGGCACCACACCCCTCCACTTT.

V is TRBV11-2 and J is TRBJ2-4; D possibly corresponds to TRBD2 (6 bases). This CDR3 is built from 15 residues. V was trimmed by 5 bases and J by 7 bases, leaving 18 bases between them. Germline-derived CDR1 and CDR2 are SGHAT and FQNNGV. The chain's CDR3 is CASSPRAHRGNIQYF. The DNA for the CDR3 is TGTGCCAGCAGCCCCCGTGCGCACCGGGGGAACATTCAGTACTTC.

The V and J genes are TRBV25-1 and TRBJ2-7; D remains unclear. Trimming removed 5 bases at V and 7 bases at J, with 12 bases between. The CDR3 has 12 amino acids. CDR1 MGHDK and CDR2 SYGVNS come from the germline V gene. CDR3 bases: TGTGCCAGCAGTACTGACCTAAGGGAGCAGTACTTC. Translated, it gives CASSTDLREQYF.